This entry features one TCR beta chain sequence. These data come from a study of cytomegalovirus exposure and HLA in healthy donors. CDR1 and CDR2 from the germline V gene are SGHVS and FNYEAQ. V lost 5 bases and J lost 5; bases outside the gene matches: 5. The CDR3 loop spans 14 amino acids. The PCR employed 60 Vbeta primers together with 13 Jbeta primers. Produced via immunoSEQ multiplex PCR; TCRdb's table is partial and in-frame only. The profile shows about 110,000 clones, about two thirds of them singletons. The TCR originated in a boy aged 5-17 years in good health and CMV-seronegative. The genes are TRBV7-6 and TRBJ1-4, with 7 bases that match TRBD1. Sequencing was carried out using PBMCs. The CDR3 coding sequence is TGTGCCAGCAGCCCGGGACAGAGGAATGAAAAACTGTTTTTT. It codes for CASSPGQRNEKLFF.